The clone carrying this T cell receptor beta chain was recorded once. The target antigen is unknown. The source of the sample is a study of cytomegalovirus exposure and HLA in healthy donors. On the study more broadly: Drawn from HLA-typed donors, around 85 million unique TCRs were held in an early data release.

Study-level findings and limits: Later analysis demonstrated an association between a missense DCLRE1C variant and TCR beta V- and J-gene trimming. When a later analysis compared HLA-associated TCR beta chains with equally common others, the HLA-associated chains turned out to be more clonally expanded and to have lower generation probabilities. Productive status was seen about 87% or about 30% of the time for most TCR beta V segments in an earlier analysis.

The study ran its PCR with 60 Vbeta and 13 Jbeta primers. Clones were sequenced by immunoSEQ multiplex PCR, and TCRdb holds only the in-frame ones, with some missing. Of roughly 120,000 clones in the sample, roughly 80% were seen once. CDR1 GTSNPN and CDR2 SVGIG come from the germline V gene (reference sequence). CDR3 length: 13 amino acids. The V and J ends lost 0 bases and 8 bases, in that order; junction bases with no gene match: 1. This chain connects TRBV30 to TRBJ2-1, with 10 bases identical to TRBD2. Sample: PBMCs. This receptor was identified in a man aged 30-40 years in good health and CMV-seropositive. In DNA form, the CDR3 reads TGTGCCTGGAGTGTACTAGCGGGGTATGAGCAGTTCTTC. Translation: CAWSVLAGYEQFF. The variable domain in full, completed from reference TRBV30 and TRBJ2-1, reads SQTIHQWPATLVQPVGSPLSLECTVEGTSNPNLYWYRQAAGRGLQLLFYSVGIGQISSEVPQNLSASRPQDRQFILSSKKLLLSDSGFYLCAWSVLAGYEQFFGPGTRLTVL.